The 27 T cell receptor beta chains below all came from one sample that was sequenced in a study of T cell responses to AZD1222 COVID-19 vaccine. The method was immunoSEQ multiplex PCR; TCRdb's version includes in-frame clones alone and lacks a portion of them. This sample yields about 110,000 clones, of which about 86% are seen a single time; about 3.3% belongs to the top ten. This sample comprised peripheral blood, obtained on day 0 of AZD1222 vaccination. These receptors originate from an adult in good health.

This sequence joins TRBV5-4 and TRBJ1-3; 7 bases are shared with TRBD1. Germline V gene sequence: CDR1 SGHNT, CDR2 YYREEE (reference sequence). With V trimmed by 3 bases and J by 0 bases, 6 bases remained unmatched. CDR3 length: 16 residues. This chain's CDR3 is CASSWFDRDSGNTIYF. Here the CDR3 DNA reads TGTGCCAGCAGCTGGTTCGACAGGGACTCTGGAAACACCATATATTTT.

The chain joins TRBV6-2 or TRBV6-3 to TRBJ2-5; D possibly corresponds to TRBD2 (5 bases). Trimming shortened V by 2 bases and J by 5 bases, and 12 bases separated the two germline ends. The germline gives CDR1 MNHEY, CDR2 SVGEGT. The CDR3 extends over 14 amino acids. The CDR3 protein is CASSYGRGKETQYF. The CDR3 DNA sequence: TGTGCCAGCAGTTACGGCCGGGGTAAGGAGACCCAGTACTTC.

The V gene is TRBV7-9, the J gene TRBJ2-7; 7 nucleotides match TRBD1. J gave up 4 bases and V 8 bases, and 8 bases lay outside the gene matches. The CDR3 has 13 amino acids. The germline CDR1 and CDR2 sequences are SEHNR and FQNEAQ (reference sequence). In DNA form, the CDR3 reads TGTGCCAGCGCCCCCGGGACAGTTTACGAGCAGTACTTC. As protein: CASAPGTVYEQYF.

The chain combines TRBV30 with TRBJ2-7; a possible D gene is TRBD2 (6 bases). From germline, CDR1 is GTSNPN and CDR2 SVGIG (reference sequence). The CDR3 runs to 11 residues. The germline V and J ends were trimmed by 6 bases and 6 bases, with 12 bases remaining between them. The DNA of the CDR3 is TGTGCCTGCGCTCAGGGAGGCGAGCAGTACTTC. As protein: CACAQGGEQYF. The full variable domain, with the rest looked up from reference TRBV30 and TRBJ2-7, is SQTIHQWPATLVQPVGSPLSLECTVEGTSNPNLYWYRQAAGRGLQLLFYSVGIGQISSEVPQNLSASRPQDRQFILSSKKLLLSDSGFYLCACAQGGEQYFGPGTRLTVT.

The chain employs TRBV11-2 and TRBJ2-4, with D tentatively TRBD1 or TRBD2 (5 bases each). The CDR3 extends over 15 amino acids. Trimming removed 5 bases at V and 0 bases at J, with 11 bases between. The germline V gene encodes CDR1 SGHAT and CDR2 FQNNGV. The CDR3 coding sequence is TGTGCCAGCAGCGGGGGATCTAAAGCCAAAAACATTCAGTACTTC. This sequence encodes CASSGGSKAKNIQYF.

This clone showed up just once. This chain connects TRBV2 to TRBJ1-5; possible D gene TRBD1, 5 bases. From germline, CDR1 is SNHLY and CDR2 FYNNEI. Trimming removed 7 bases from V and 6 bases from J, with 16 bases in between. The CDR3 covers 14 residues. CDR3 amino acids: CASTGGIGPQPQHF. For the CDR3, the DNA is TGTGCCAGCACCGGGGGGATTGGGCCTCAGCCCCAGCATTTT. Full variable domain (missing parts from reference TRBV2 and TRBJ1-5): EPEVTQTPSHQVTQMGQEVILRCVPISNHLYFYWYRQILGQKVEFLVSFYNNEISEKSEIFDDQFSVERPDGSNFTLKIRSTKLEDSAMYFCASTGGIGPQPQHFGDGTRLSIL.

The CDR3 DNA sequence: TGTGCCAGCATGGGCGGGACAGGGATTTCACCCCTCCACTTT. Residues: CASMGGTGISPLHF. The chain uses TRBV6-5 and TRBJ1-6; 9 nucleotides agree with TRBD1. Germline trimming cut 7 bases from V and 9 bases from J; bases unmatched to any gene: 7. The CDR3 length is 14 residues. Looked up from germline, CDR1 is MNHEY and CDR2 is SVGAGI.

The chain is built from TRBV9 and TRBJ2-3, with D perhaps TRBD2 (5 bases). Trimming left V 3 bases short and J 3 bases short, with 14 bases between. The CDR3 has 15 amino acids. Germline CDR1 is SGDLS and CDR2 is YYNGEE. DNA for the CDR3: TGTGCCAGCAGCGCGCGTGGCGGGTTAACAGATACGCAGTATTTT. This gives the protein CASSARGGLTDTQYF.

Only one count was recorded for this clone. The chain recombines TRBV5-1 with TRBJ1-6; 9 nucleotides line up with TRBD1. V lost 4 bases to trimming and J lost 7 bases; unmatched junction nucleotides: 3. From germline, CDR1 is SGHRS and CDR2 YFSETQ. The CDR3 has 14 amino acids. CDR3 bases: TGCGCCAGCAGCCCGACAGGGGGAAATTCACCCCTCCACTTT. It yields the protein CASSPTGGNSPLHF.

The chain combines TRBV10-3 with TRBJ2-4, with 7 positions matching TRBD2. CDR1 ENHRY and CDR2 SYGVKD come from the germline V gene. This CDR3 comprises 18 residues. The V and J ends lost 5 bases and 1 base, in that order; junction bases with no gene match: 14. CDR3 sequence (DNA): TGTGCCATCAGTAAAGACCGCGGGGGAGATAGGGCCAAAAACATTCAGTACTTC. Amino acids: CAISKDRGGDRAKNIQYF.

The J gene is TRBJ1-2, the V gene TRBV7-2, with a possible D match to TRBD1 (5 bases). Germline loops: CDR1 SGHTA, CDR2 FQGNSA. There are 14 residues in the CDR3. The V and J ends lost 1 base and 8 bases respectively, with 14 bases between them. This chain's CDR3 is CASSLGAIAGGYTF. In DNA form, the CDR3 reads TGTGCCAGCAGCTTAGGAGCTATCGCAGGGGGCTACACCTTC.

This chain joins TRBV6-2 or TRBV6-3 and TRBJ1-5; D remains ambiguous. The tail of the sequence fits TRBJ2-3 better, so the J call may be wrong. The CDR3 extends over 14 amino acids. Germline loops: CDR1 MNHEY, CDR2 SVGEGT. CDR3 sequence (DNA): TGTGCCAGCAGTCGGATCAGAAGCAATCAGCCCCAGTATTTT. Amino acid sequence: CASSRIRSNQPQYF.

This chain joins TRBV6-5 and TRBJ2-1; 8 bases map to TRBD1. The germline gives CDR1 MNHEY, CDR2 SVGAGI. V trimming: 7 bases; J trimming: 4 bases; junction bases outside the gene matches: 6. The CDR3 sequence is 14 residues long. This chain's CDR3 is CASTKGQDYNEQFF. CDR3 sequence (DNA): TGTGCCAGCACCAAGGGACAGGATTACAATGAGCAGTTCTTC.

CDR3 protein: CASSIGTPREQYF. The CDR3 DNA reads TGTGCCAGCAGTATCGGGACCCCTCGCGAGCAGTACTTC. This chain uses TRBV28 with TRBJ2-7; D may correspond to TRBD1 or TRBD2 (5 bases each). V lost 5 bases and J lost 6, with 14 bases in between. The germline CDR1 and CDR2 sequences are MDHEN and SYDVKM. This CDR3 is built from 13 residues.

CDR3 bases: TGCGCCAGCACCGCTAGCGGGGGGGCCCCAGATACGCAGTATTTT. It specifies CASTASGGAPDTQYF. The gene calls are TRBV4-1 and TRBJ2-3; 12 bases align to TRBD2. CDR1 is MGHRA and CDR2 is YSYEKL in the germline V gene. The CDR3 totals 15 residues. V was pared by 7 bases and J by 4 bases, with 6 bases of the junction left unmatched.

The chain combines TRBV11-2 with TRBJ2-7; possibly TRBD1 for D (5 bases). Germline V gene sequence: CDR1 SGHAT, CDR2 FQNNGV. CDR3 length: 15 amino acids. Trimming took off 1 base at V and 5 bases at J, with 15 bases between the two ends. The CDR3, as DNA: TGTGCCAGCAGCTTAGGGGGCAGGTTTGGCGACGAGCAGTACTTC. Its translation is CASSLGGRFGDEQYF.

This chain joins TRBV6-5 and TRBJ1-3; tentatively, D is TRBD1 (6 bases). The ends were cut back, 7 bases at V and 0 bases at J, with 13 bases in the middle. This CDR3 spans 15 amino acids. Germline-derived CDR1 and CDR2 are MNHEY and SVGAGI. Here the CDR3 DNA reads TGTGCCAGCACCTGGGGGCCTAGCTCTGGAAACACCATATATTTT. It translates to CASTWGPSSGNTIYF.

The rearrangement links TRBV2 to TRBJ1-1; D gene ambiguous. This CDR3 is built from 14 residues. V lost 7 bases, J lost 5 bases, and 17 bases lay in between. Germline V lookup: CDR1 SNHLY, CDR2 FYNNEI. The CDR3 loop reads CASTVGGYRTEAFF. In DNA, the CDR3 is TGTGCCAGCACCGTGGGTGGTTATAGAACTGAAGCTTTCTTT.

The rearrangement joins TRBV18 to TRBJ2-5; D may be TRBD1 (6 bases). The CDR3 is 15 residues long. The germline V gene has CDR1 KGHSH and CDR2 LQKENI. Trimming removed 3 bases from V and 4 bases from J, with 15 bases in between. The CDR3 DNA reads as TGTGCCAGCTCACCTCCCGGACAGCCTCCAGAGACCCAGTACTTC. Its translation is CASSPPGQPPETQYF.

The rearrangement joins TRBV7-2 to TRBJ1-4, with 11 positions matching TRBD1. Trimming cost V 4 bases and J 11 bases; bases outside gene matches: 3. The CDR3 sequence is 13 residues long. The germline V gene encodes CDR1 SGHTA and CDR2 FQGNSA. CDR3 DNA: TGTGCCAGCAGCTCGGGACAGGGGGGTAAACTGTTTTTT. Translated: CASSSGQGGKLFF.

In its sample, this clone was seen a few times. The chain couples TRBV29-1 to TRBJ2-2; tentatively, D is TRBD1 (6 bases). V shed 3 bases and J shed 0 bases, with 14 bases lying between them. CDR3 size: 16 residues. Germline V lookup: CDR1 SQVTM, CDR2 ANQGSEA. As DNA, the CDR3 is TGCAGCGTTGATCGGCCCAGGGGTTCGAACACCGGGGAGCTGTTTTTT. This codes for CSVDRPRGSNTGELFF.

The V call is TRBV30, the J call TRBJ1-1; TRBD1 matches at 7 bases. The trim removed 4 bases at V and 5 bases at J, leaving 16 bases unmatched. CDR3 size: 16 residues. Germline values: CDR1 GTSNPN, CDR2 SVGIG (reference sequence). CDR3: CAWNKEGAGGRTEAFF. In DNA, the CDR3 is TGTGCCTGGAATAAGGAGGGCGCAGGGGGGAGGACTGAAGCTTTCTTT.

The gene calls are TRBV27 and TRBJ1-5; D unclear. Trimming removed 5 bases from V and 3 bases from J, with 5 bases in between. The CDR3 extends over 12 amino acids. CDR1 is MNHEY, CDR2 SMNVEV, per germline (reference sequence). The CDR3 region is CASSRFNQPQHF. CDR3 nucleotides: TGTGCCAGCAGTCGCTTCAATCAGCCCCAGCATTTT.

The chain links TRBV7-9 to TRBJ1-1; the D gene is possibly TRBD1 (5 bases). Germline assignment: CDR1 SEHNR and CDR2 FQNEAQ (reference sequence). The CDR3 contains 16 residues. V lost 3 bases and J 0 bases, leaving 14 bases between the germline ends. For the CDR3, the DNA is TGTGCCAGCAGCTTCCGGGGGGGAGAAATGAACACTGAAGCTTTCTTT. This sequence encodes CASSFRGGEMNTEAFF.

CDR3 DNA: TGCGCCAGCAGCTCTACCGGGACAGGGATTAATGAGCAGTTCTTC. Translating gives CASSSTGTGINEQFF. The chain has TRBV5-1 and TRBJ2-1; 9 bases align to TRBD1. The trim removed 3 bases at V and 7 bases at J, leaving 8 bases unmatched. The CDR3 runs to 15 residues. The germline gives CDR1 SGHRS, CDR2 YFSETQ.

The chain is built from TRBV7-6 and TRBJ2-1; D is unclear. This CDR3 has 12 residues. The germline V gene encodes CDR1 SGHVS and CDR2 FNYEAQ. Trimming shortened V by 2 bases and J by 7 bases, and 6 bases separated the two germline ends. The CDR3 loop is CASSLKGNEQFF. The CDR3 DNA follows: TGTGCCAGCAGCTTAAAGGGAAATGAGCAGTTCTTC.

CDR3 region: CASSLLGTSGKQYF. In nucleotides, the CDR3 is TGTGCCAGCAGTTTATTAGGGACTAGCGGAAAGCAGTACTTC. This rearrangement joins TRBV14 to TRBJ2-7; 11 nucleotides match TRBD2. There are 14 residues in the CDR3. The ends lost 6 bases at V and 8 bases at J; junction bases unmatched: 9. Per the germline V gene, CDR1 is SGHDN and CDR2 is FVKESK.